This record covers a single T cell receptor (beta chain). The data were obtained in a study of blood T cell repertoires in COVID-19. As for the study in general: Acute-phase and convalescent COVID-19 samples originated in the United States, Italy and Spain.

Enrolled through a virtual design, the participants were between roughly 18 and 90 years of age and came from 24 US areas. Participant-reported clinical history was the basis for cohort assignment. V lost 2 bases to trimming and J lost 4 bases, with 13 bases between them. The germline V gene encodes CDR1 LGHDT and CDR2 YNNKEL (reference sequence). This CDR3 region has 15 residues. Study processing details: By means of reference gene primer amplification, nucleated cell counts were estimated. The assay was immunoSEQ multiplex PCR, and TCRdb's table has in-frame clones only and misses some. V and J calls and clone size are copied from that table; D and trimming were computed from the DNA. The sample includes more than 200,000 clones, roughly 91% of them seen just once.

This sequence originates from a woman in her twenties or thirties who had recovered from COVID-19. This chain joins TRBV3-1 (or the pseudogene TRBV3-2) and TRBJ2-3, with D possibly being TRBD2 (5 bases). The sequenced sample consisted of PBMCs or T cells enriched from blood (not recorded which). CDR3 nucleotides: TGTGCCAGCAGCCAACTAGCAGAAAGGGCAGATACGCAGTATTTT. Its translation: CASSQLAERADTQYF.